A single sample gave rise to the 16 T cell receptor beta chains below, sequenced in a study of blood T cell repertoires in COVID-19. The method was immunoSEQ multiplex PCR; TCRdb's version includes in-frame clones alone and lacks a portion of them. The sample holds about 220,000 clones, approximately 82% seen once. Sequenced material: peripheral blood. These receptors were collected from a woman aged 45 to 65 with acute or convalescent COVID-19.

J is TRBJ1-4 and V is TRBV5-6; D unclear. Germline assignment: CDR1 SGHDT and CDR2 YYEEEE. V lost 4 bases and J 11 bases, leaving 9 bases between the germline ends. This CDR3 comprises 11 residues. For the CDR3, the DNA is TGTGCCAGCAGCGCCGACGGGAAACTGTTTTTT. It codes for CASSADGKLFF. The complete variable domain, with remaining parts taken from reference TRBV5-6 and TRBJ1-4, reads DAGVTQSPTHLIKTRGQQVTLRCSPKSGHDTVSWYQQALGQGPQFIFQYYEEEERQRGNFPDRFSGHQFPNYSSELNVNALLLGDSALYLCASSADGKLFFGSGTQLSVL.

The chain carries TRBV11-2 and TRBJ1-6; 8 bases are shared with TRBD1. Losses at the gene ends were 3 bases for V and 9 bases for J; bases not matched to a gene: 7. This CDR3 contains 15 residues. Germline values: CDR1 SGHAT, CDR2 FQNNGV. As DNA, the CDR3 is TGTGCCAGCAGCTTCCTACCGGACAGGGCTTCACCCCTCCACTTT. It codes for CASSFLPDRASPLHF. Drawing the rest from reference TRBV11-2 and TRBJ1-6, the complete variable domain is EAGVAQSPRYKIIEKRQSVAFWCNPISGHATLYWYQQILGQGPKLLIQFQNNGVVDDSQLPKDRFSAERLKGVDSTLKIQPAKLEDSAVYLCASSFLPDRASPLHFGNGTRLTVT.

CDR3 region: CASTITGTYNEQFF. Here the CDR3 DNA reads TGTGCCAGCACTATCACAGGGACATACAATGAGCAGTTCTTC. The gene calls are TRBV2 and TRBJ2-1, with D maybe TRBD1 (6 bases). Germline V gives CDR1 SNHLY, CDR2 FYNNEI. The CDR3 is 14 residues long. V was trimmed by 7 bases and J by 4 bases, leaving 14 bases between them.

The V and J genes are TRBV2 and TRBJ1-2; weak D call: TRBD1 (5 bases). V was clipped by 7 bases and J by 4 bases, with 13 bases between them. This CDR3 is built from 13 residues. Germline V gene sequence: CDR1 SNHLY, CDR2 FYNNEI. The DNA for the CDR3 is TGTGCCAGCATTAGCCTGACAGTCTATGGCTACACCTTC. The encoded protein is CASISLTVYGYTF.

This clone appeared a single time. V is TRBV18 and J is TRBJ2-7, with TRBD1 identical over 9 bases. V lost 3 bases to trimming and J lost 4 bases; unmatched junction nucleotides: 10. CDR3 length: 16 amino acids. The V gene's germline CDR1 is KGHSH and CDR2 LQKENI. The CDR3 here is CASSPGTGRENYEQYF. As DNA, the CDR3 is TGTGCCAGCTCACCCGGGACAGGGCGAGAGAATTACGAGCAGTACTTC. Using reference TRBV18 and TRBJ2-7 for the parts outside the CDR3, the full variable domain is NAGVMQNPRHLVRRRGQEARLRCSPMKGHSHVYWYRQLPEEGLKFMVYLQKENIIDESGMPKERFSAEFPKEGPSILRIQQVVRGDSAAYFCASSPGTGRENYEQYFGPGTRLTVT.

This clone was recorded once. CDR3 sequence reads: CSVVFLSRGANVLTF. The CDR3 DNA reads TGCAGCGTTGTTTTTCTGAGTCGGGGGGCCAACGTCCTGACTTTC. V and J are TRBV29-1 and TRBJ2-6, with unresolved D. The CDR3 has 15 residues. Trimming cost V 4 bases and J 4 bases, with 14 bases left between them. The V gene's germline CDR1 is SQVTM and CDR2 ANQGSEA.

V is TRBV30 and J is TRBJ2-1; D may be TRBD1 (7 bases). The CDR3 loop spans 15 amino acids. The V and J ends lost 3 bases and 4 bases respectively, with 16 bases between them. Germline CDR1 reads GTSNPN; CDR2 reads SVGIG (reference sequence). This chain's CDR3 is CAWRIPGGPYNEQFF. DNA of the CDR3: TGTGCCTGGAGGATACCAGGGGGGCCTTACAATGAGCAGTTCTTC.

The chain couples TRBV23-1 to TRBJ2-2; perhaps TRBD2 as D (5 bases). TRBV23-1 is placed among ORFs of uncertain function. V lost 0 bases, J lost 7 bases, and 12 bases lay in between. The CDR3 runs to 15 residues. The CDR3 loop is CASSQSGVENGELFF. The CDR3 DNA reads TGCGCCAGCAGTCAATCGGGAGTCGAGAACGGGGAGCTGTTTTTT.

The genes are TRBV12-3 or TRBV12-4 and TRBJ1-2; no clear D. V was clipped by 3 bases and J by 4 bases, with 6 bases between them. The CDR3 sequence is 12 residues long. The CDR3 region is CASSLRFYGYTF. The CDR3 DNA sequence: TGTGCCAGCAGTTTGCGGTTCTATGGCTACACCTTC.

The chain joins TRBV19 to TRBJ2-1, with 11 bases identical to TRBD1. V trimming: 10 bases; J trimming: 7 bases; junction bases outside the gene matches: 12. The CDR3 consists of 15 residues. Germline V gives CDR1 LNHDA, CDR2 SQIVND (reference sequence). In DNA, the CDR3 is TGTGCCACTACGGACGGGACAGGGGGTGTAAATGAGCAGTTCTTC. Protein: CATTDGTGGVNEQFF. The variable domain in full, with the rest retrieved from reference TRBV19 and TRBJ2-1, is DGGITQSPKYLFRKEGQNVTLSCEQNLNHDAMYWYRQDPGQGLRLIYYSQIVNDFQKGDIAEGYSVSREKKESFPLTVTSAQKNPTAFYLCATTDGTGGVNEQFFGPGTRLTVL.

The CDR3: CASSPIGQGDADTQYF. The CDR3 DNA sequence: TGCGCCAGCAGTCCTATCGGACAGGGAGACGCAGATACGCAGTATTTT. The V and J genes are TRBV5-1 and TRBJ2-3; 8 bases are a match to TRBD1. The germline CDR1 and CDR2 sequences are SGHRS and YFSETQ. J was trimmed by 4 bases and V by 5 bases; bases with no gene match: 12. CDR3 length: 16 amino acids.

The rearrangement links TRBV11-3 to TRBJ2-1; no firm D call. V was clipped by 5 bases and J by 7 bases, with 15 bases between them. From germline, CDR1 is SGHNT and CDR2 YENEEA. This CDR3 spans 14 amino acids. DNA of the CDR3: TGTGCCAGCAGCCCGCAGTGGTCTTCGAATGAGCAGTTCTTC. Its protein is CASSPQWSSNEQFF.

CDR3 amino acids: CATRDRESYEQYF. The DNA of the CDR3 is TGTGCCACCAGGGACAGGGAATCCTACGAGCAGTACTTC. The chain carries TRBV2 and TRBJ2-7, with 9 positions matching TRBD1. The length of the CDR3 is 13 residues. Germline values: CDR1 SNHLY, CDR2 FYNNEI. With V trimmed by 10 bases and J by 1 base, 5 bases remained unmatched.

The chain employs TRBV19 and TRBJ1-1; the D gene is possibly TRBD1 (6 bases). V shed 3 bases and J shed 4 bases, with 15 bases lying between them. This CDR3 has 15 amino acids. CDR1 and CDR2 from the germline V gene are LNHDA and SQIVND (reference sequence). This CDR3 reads CASSIEEGRGTEAFF. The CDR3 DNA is TGTGCCAGTAGTATCGAAGAGGGCAGGGGCACTGAAGCTTTCTTT. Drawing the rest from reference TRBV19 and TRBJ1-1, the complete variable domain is DGGITQSPKYLFRKEGQNVTLSCEQNLNHDAMYWYRQDPGQGLRLIYYSQIVNDFQKGDIAEGYSVSREKKESFPLTVTSAQKNPTAFYLCASSIEEGRGTEAFFGQGTRLTVV.

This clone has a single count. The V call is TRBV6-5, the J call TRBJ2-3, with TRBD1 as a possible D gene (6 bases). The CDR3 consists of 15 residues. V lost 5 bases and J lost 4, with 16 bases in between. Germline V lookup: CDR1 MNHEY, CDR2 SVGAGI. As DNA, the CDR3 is TGTGCCAGCAGTATCCTAGGAGAGGGGGCAGATACGCAGTATTTT. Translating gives CASSILGEGADTQYF.

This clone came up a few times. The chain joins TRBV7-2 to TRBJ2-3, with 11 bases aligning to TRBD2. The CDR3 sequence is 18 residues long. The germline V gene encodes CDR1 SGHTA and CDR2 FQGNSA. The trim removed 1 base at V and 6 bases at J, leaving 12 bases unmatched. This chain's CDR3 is CASSLVLLAGGPVDTQYF. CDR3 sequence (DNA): TGTGCCAGCAGCTTAGTATTGTTAGCGGGAGGGCCTGTGGATACGCAGTATTTT.